Each of the 22 T cell receptor beta chains below was sequenced from the same sample in a study of CD8+ T cells in alopecia areata. Following extraction, RNA underwent reverse transcription to cDNA, which served as the sequencing template. The repertoire was sequenced with immunoSEQ multiplex PCR; TCRdb's copy has only in-frame clones and lacks some. This sample has 200,000 to 250,000 clones, with about 40% found just once. Treatment here: oral pan-JAK inhibitor, 5-10 mg twice daily. The source was CD4+ T cells sorted from blood, collected at approximately week 36, from a patient treated with tofacitinib. These receptors originate from a human donor with alopecia areata.

CDR3 protein: CASSLLTTKGGELFF. Written as DNA, the CDR3 is TGTGCCAGCAGTTTATTAACAACCAAGGGGGGGGAGCTGTTTTTT. The chain employs TRBV27 and TRBJ2-2, with a possible D match to TRBD1 (5 bases). Germline V CDR1 and CDR2: MNHEY, SMNVEV (reference sequence). The CDR3 extends over 15 amino acids. V dropped 1 base and J dropped 8 bases, with 14 bases sitting between them.

In its sample, this clone was seen a few times. The CDR3 is CASSPGGQETQYF. CDR3 DNA sequence: TGTGCCAGCAGCCCGGGCGGTCAAGAGACCCAGTACTTC. This rearrangement joins TRBV9 to TRBJ2-5, with D unclear. V was shortened by 4 bases and J by 2 bases, with 9 bases between the two germline ends. In germline, CDR1 is SGDLS, CDR2 YYNGEE. The CDR3 extends over 13 amino acids.

The chain combines TRBV11-2 with TRBJ2-2; D is unresolved. Germline loops: CDR1 SGHAT, CDR2 FQNNGV. The CDR3 runs to 16 residues. V dropped 5 bases and J dropped 0 bases, with 13 bases sitting between them. CDR3 amino acids: CASSITHRSNTGELFF. The CDR3 DNA sequence: TGTGCCAGCAGCATTACACATAGATCGAACACCGGGGAGCTGTTTTTT.

This clone was detected only a few times. The chain employs TRBV5-6 and TRBJ2-4; possibly TRBD1 or TRBD2 for D (5 bases each). V gave up 3 bases and J gave up 1 base, with 17 bases separating them. The CDR3 extends over 17 amino acids. CDR1 and CDR2 from the germline V gene are SGHDT and YYEEEE. The CDR3 DNA reads TGTGCCAGCAGCTCCGGGACCCCAAACGGGGCCAAAAACATTCAGTACTTC. It is translated as CASSSGTPNGAKNIQYF.

On this clone itself: The identical CDR3 is also encoded by other nucleotide sequences in the sample. This chain joins TRBV29-1 and TRBJ2-3; no reliable D call. V shed 2 bases and J shed 1 base, with 4 bases lying between them. Looked up from germline, CDR1 is SQVTM and CDR2 is ANQGSEA. The CDR3 runs 12 residues. CDR3 DNA: TGCAGCGTTGAATCGGGCACAGATACGCAGTATTTT. It translates to CSVESGTDTQYF.

J is TRBJ2-7 and V is TRBV25-1; D not certain. Trimming removed 1 base from V and 6 bases from J, with 10 bases in between. The CDR3 sequence is 13 residues long. The germline gives CDR1 MGHDK, CDR2 SYGVNS. CDR3 coding DNA: TGTGCCAGCAGTGAATCTTATGGGCGCGAGCAGTACTTC. Residues: CASSESYGREQYF.

V gene TRBV11-2 combines with J gene TRBJ2-1, with D maybe TRBD1 (5 bases). This CDR3 has 15 amino acids. V was cut by 5 bases and J by 3 bases, with 14 bases left in between. Germline V CDR1 and CDR2: SGHAT, FQNNGV. The CDR3: CASSPQGSLYNEQFF. The CDR3 region has the DNA TGTGCCAGCAGCCCCCAGGGTTCTCTCTACAATGAGCAGTTCTTC.

The rearrangement joins TRBV30 to TRBJ1-4, with unresolved D. The CDR3 has 14 residues. V was clipped by 0 bases and J by 5 bases, with 10 bases between them. The germline V gene has CDR1 GTSNPN and CDR2 SVGIG (reference sequence). The CDR3 region is CAWSVTDINEKLFF. CDR3 in DNA: TGTGCCTGGAGTGTTACGGATATCAATGAAAAACTGTTTTTT.

This clone was found a few times. The chain couples TRBV29-1 to TRBJ2-2, with D possibly being TRBD1 (6 bases). The CDR3 contains 14 residues. Trimming shortened V by 5 bases and J by 5 bases, and 15 bases separated the two germline ends. CDR1 and CDR2 (germline): SQVTM, ANQGSEA. Written as DNA, the CDR3 is TGCAGCGTTCCCCCAATGACAGGAACCGGGGAGCTGTTTTTT. Residues: CSVPPMTGTGELFF.

This clone was picked up many times. This chain connects TRBV9 to TRBJ2-7, with D possibly matching TRBD2 (6 bases). Germline V gene data show CDR1 as SGDLS and CDR2 as YYNGEE. This CDR3 is 15 amino acids long. Between the trimmed V and J ends, which lost 3 bases and 1 base, there was a span of 14 bases. The CDR3: CASSGQWTNSYEQYF. CDR3 bases: TGTGCCAGCAGCGGTCAGTGGACTAATTCCTACGAGCAGTACTTC.

The chain joins TRBV9 to TRBJ2-1, with D perhaps given as TRBD1 or TRBD2 (5 bases each). Germline CDR1 is SGDLS and CDR2 is YYNGEE. V lost 3 bases to trimming and J lost 12 bases, with 13 bases between them. The CDR3 loop spans 12 amino acids. Written as DNA, the CDR3 is TGTGCCAGCAGCGGAGGGACCATGGGGCAGTTCTTC. Translated: CASSGGTMGQFF.

The J gene is TRBJ2-7, the V gene TRBV29-1, with 11 positions matching TRBD2. The V gene end was trimmed by 3 bases and the J gene end by 2 bases; junction bases not matched to a gene: 3. CDR1 and CDR2 (germline): SQVTM, ANQGSEA. The CDR3 is 14 amino acids. Here the CDR3 reads CSVDGLAGTYEQYF. For the CDR3, the DNA is TGCAGCGTTGATGGACTAGCGGGCACCTACGAGCAGTACTTC.

This clone turned up a few times. The chain links TRBV2 to TRBJ2-7, with a possible D match to TRBD2 (5 bases). From germline, CDR1 is SNHLY and CDR2 FYNNEI. CDR3 length: 14 amino acids. Trimming stripped 6 bases from V and 2 bases from J, with 14 bases between. The CDR3 loop reads CASSQAAGAYEQYF. The DNA of the CDR3 is TGTGCCAGCAGCCAAGCGGCCGGCGCCTACGAGCAGTACTTC.

V gene TRBV18 combines with J gene TRBJ2-7; D remains ambiguous. The germline V gene has CDR1 KGHSH and CDR2 LQKENI. V dropped 4 bases and J dropped 0 bases, with 13 bases sitting between them. The CDR3 is 15 residues long. CDR3 loop: CASSQQPPSSYEQYF. Written as DNA, the CDR3 is TGTGCCAGCTCACAGCAACCCCCGAGCTCCTACGAGCAGTACTTC. The whole variable domain, filled in from reference TRBV18 and TRBJ2-7, reads NAGVMQNPRHLVRRRGQEARLRCSPMKGHSHVYWYRQLPEEGLKFMVYLQKENIIDESGMPKERFSAEFPKEGPSILRIQQVVRGDSAAYFCASSQQPPSSYEQYFGPGTRLTVT.

Only a few counts were recorded for this clone. The chain carries TRBV5-1 and TRBJ2-1; 9 bases match TRBD2. This CDR3 is built from 17 residues. CDR1 and CDR2 from the germline V gene are SGHRS and YFSETQ. J gave up 6 bases and V 3 bases, and 13 bases lay outside the gene matches. This CDR3 is CASSSSLAGAFGNEQFF. CDR3 bases: TGCGCCAGCAGCTCCTCATTAGCGGGAGCTTTTGGCAATGAGCAGTTCTTC.

CDR3: CASSGGDGLAGEQFF. The CDR3 DNA sequence: TGTGCCAGCAGCGGTGGGGATGGACTAGCGGGTGAGCAGTTCTTC. This rearrangement joins TRBV5-4 to TRBJ2-1, with 11 bases matching TRBD2. Germline CDR1 reads SGHNT; CDR2 reads YYREEE (reference sequence). The CDR3 has 15 residues. The trim removed 4 bases at V and 9 bases at J, leaving 9 bases unmatched.

The chain uses TRBV27 and TRBJ2-3; D is uncertain. V lost 3 bases and J lost 2, with 12 bases in between. Per germline, CDR1 MNHEY and CDR2 SMNVEV (reference sequence). This CDR3 has 15 residues. This CDR3 reads CASSLDGSYTDTQYF. CDR3 DNA: TGTGCCAGCAGTTTGGACGGAAGCTACACAGATACGCAGTATTTT.

This clone showed up just a few times. The chain links TRBV5-1 to TRBJ2-3; D is undetermined. The ends were cut back, 3 bases at V and 2 bases at J, with 4 bases in the middle. Germline V gene lookup returns CDR1 SGHRS and CDR2 YFSETQ. The CDR3 extends over 12 amino acids. CDR3 region: CASSYNTDTQYF. DNA for the CDR3: TGCGCCAGCAGCTATAACACAGATACGCAGTATTTT.

The chain uses TRBV15 and TRBJ2-7, with a possible D match to TRBD2 (5 bases). This CDR3 is built from 16 residues. Deletions cut 0 bases from V and 2 bases from J, with 14 bases between. Germline loops: CDR1 LNHNV, CDR2 YYDKDF (reference sequence). The CDR3 protein is CATSRETLGATYEQYF. CDR3 nucleotides: TGTGCCACCAGCAGAGAAACGCTGGGAGCGACCTACGAGCAGTACTTC.

The chain combines TRBV13 with TRBJ1-1; TRBD1 matches 8 bases. V shed 2 bases, J shed 10 bases, and the junction held 12 bases outside the gene matches. The CDR3 contains 15 residues. Germline V gives CDR1 PRHDT, CDR2 FYEKMQ (reference sequence). The CDR3 coding sequence is TGTGCCAGCAGCTTACAGGGGGCTACTTACTCCGGAGCTTTCTTT. It codes for CASSLQGATYSGAFF.

This clone has a handful of counts. The V gene is TRBV30, the J gene TRBJ2-4; D is ambiguous. The V and J ends lost 6 bases and 0 bases respectively, with 27 bases between them. CDR3 length: 19 amino acids. The germline CDR1 and CDR2 sequences are GTSNPN and SVGIG (reference sequence). CDR3 loop: CACTYRWGMLKEAKNIQYF. In DNA form, the CDR3 reads TGTGCCTGCACCTATCGCTGGGGTATGCTTAAAGAAGCCAAAAACATTCAGTACTTC.

A few counts support this clone. CDR3 sequence reads: CASSDRGRVANVLTF. The CDR3 nucleotides are TGTGCCAGCAGCGACAGGGGGCGCGTGGCCAACGTCCTGACTTTC. The chain joins TRBV7-2 to TRBJ2-6, with TRBD1 matching over 10 bases. The CDR3 loop spans 15 amino acids. In germline, CDR1 is SGHTA, CDR2 FQGNSA. Trimming took 5 bases from V and 6 from J; bases not matched to a gene: 4.